This T cell receptor beta chain was identified during a study of metastatic and nonmetastatic thyroid tumors. With MiXCR, TCRdb reprocessed the PCR reads. This table has 20,000 to 25,000 clones, less than 20% appearing once. This clone was recorded many times. Its antigen remains unknown. Broader study findings: According to reports, the diversity of TCR beta was significantly higher in malignant thyroid tumors than in benign nodules, and this held in both blood and tumor samples.

Thyroid surgery was performed in patients who had received no treatment beforehand. This TCR was recovered from a female donor with papillary thyroid cancer or a benign thyroid nodule (not recorded which). Some clones in this sample may be carry-over from other donors' samples. Source material: blood.

As DNA, the CDR3 is TGTGCCAGCAGCTTATTGGGGACGGACGGCGAGCAGTACTTC. Protein sequence: CASSLLGTDGEQYF. The chain has TRBV7-9 and TRBJ2-7, with D perhaps TRBD1 or TRBD2 (5 bases each). V lost 2 bases, J lost 6 bases, and 14 bases lay in between. This CDR3 is built from 14 residues. Germline-derived CDR1 and CDR2 are SEHNR and FQNEAQ (reference sequence).